A single sample is the source of the 8 T cell receptor beta chains below, sequenced in a study of blood T cells in healthy people across ages. Then a second PCR, running roughly 6 to 12 cycles, was carried out with a sample-barcoded 5' primer and a J-beta primer mix. TCRdb recomputed calls from the 5' RACE reads with MiXCR, one row per CDR3 protein. This table has 380,000 or so distinct CDR3 sequences, roughly half appearing once. The specimen sequenced was blood. Source of these receptors: a man aged 55 to 70 in good health.

J is TRBJ2-7 and V is TRBV29-1; 9 bases are shared with TRBD1. This CDR3 is built from 13 residues. Germline CDR1 and CDR2: SQVTM and ANQGSEA. CDR3 in amino acids: CTAGQGQMGEQYF. For the CDR3, the DNA is TGCACCGCCGGACAGGGGCAGATGGGGGAGCAGTACTTC.

This rearrangement joins TRBV29-1 to TRBJ2-3; possibly TRBD2 for D (5 bases). The germline V gene has CDR1 SQVTM and CDR2 ANQGSEA. The CDR3 is 12 residues long. V was shortened by 1 base and J by 6 bases, with 8 bases between the two germline ends. The CDR3 region is CSVEAAGDTQYF. The CDR3 DNA is TGCAGCGTTGAAGCCGCGGGTGATACGCAGTATTTT.

This chain links TRBV28 with TRBJ2-1, with TRBD1 matching over 10 bases. CDR1 and CDR2 from the germline V gene are MDHEN and SYDVKM. The J segment lost 4 bases and the V segment lost 5 bases, leaving 5 bases of the junction unmatched. This CDR3 is built from 15 residues. The CDR3 DNA reads TGTGCCAGCAGTCACGACAGGGGGCTTTACAATGAGCAGTTCTTC. Translating it yields CASSHDRGLYNEQFF.

Many counts were recorded for this clonotype. A read error may be the cause here, since a much bigger clone is one base away. V gene TRBV15 combines with J gene TRBJ1-2, with no clear D. Between the trimmed V and J ends, which lost 0 bases and 3 bases, there was a span of 11 bases. The CDR3 runs 15 residues. Germline V gives CDR1 LNHNV, CDR2 YYDKDF (reference sequence). In DNA form, the CDR3 reads TGTGCCACCAGCAGAGATCGAGGGTTGGACTATGGCTACACCTTC. Its translation: CATSRDRGLDYGYTF.

The J gene is TRBJ2-5, the V gene TRBV28; D call uncertain. Gene TRBJ2-4 matches the end of the DNA better, so the J call may be wrong. The CDR3 has 14 residues. In germline, CDR1 is MDHEN, CDR2 SYDVKM. In DNA, the CDR3 is TGTGCCAGCAGTTTTGAACTAGCCAAAAACATTCAGTACTTC. It encodes CASSFELAKNIQYF.

This chain links TRBV4-2 with TRBJ2-1; TRBD2 matches 7 bases. Looked up from germline, CDR1 is LGHNA and CDR2 is YNFKEQ. J was trimmed by 3 bases and V by 3 bases; bases with no gene match: 8. The CDR3 is 16 amino acids. CDR3 loop: CASSHGEGLSYNEQFF. CDR3 bases: TGTGCCAGCAGCCATGGGGAGGGACTAAGCTACAATGAGCAGTTCTTC.

J is TRBJ2-6 and V is TRBV27, with D perhaps matching TRBD1 (6 bases). Germline CDR1 and CDR2: MNHEY and SMNVEV (reference sequence). The CDR3 runs 17 residues. Trimming took off 3 bases at V and 3 bases at J, with 15 bases between the two ends. CDR3 nucleotides: TGTGCCAGCAGTTTCGGACAGAGTGCAGGTGGGGCCAACGTCCTGACTTTC. Encoded protein: CASSFGQSAGGANVLTF.

CDR3: CSAQGPGGGYTF. The CDR3 DNA follows: TGCAGTGCCCAGGGACCGGGCGGGGGCTACACCTTC. The chain combines TRBV20-1 with TRBJ1-2; D is perhaps TRBD1 (5 bases). This CDR3 has 12 amino acids. V shed 6 bases and J shed 8 bases, with 16 bases lying between them. Germline lookup yields CDR1 DFQATT and CDR2 SNEGSKA (reference sequence).